These T cell receptor beta chains were read from a single sample in a study of T cell responses to AZD1222 COVID-19 vaccine. Assay used: immunoSEQ multiplex PCR; TCRdb lists only in-frame clones, some missing. The repertoire holds 100,000 to 120,000 clones, with around 90% as singletons. Sequencing was performed on peripheral blood, taken on day 0 of AZD1222 vaccination. These receptors all come from an adult in good health. Both conserved end residues are part of each CDR3. Fields, in order: V gene, CDR3 protein.

V gene: TRBV7-9
CDR3 protein: CASSNTGLLGFF

V gene: TRBV2
CDR3 protein: CASSEASSGAIYEQYF

V gene: TRBV6-5
CDR3 protein: CASRSWGNEQYF

V gene: TRBV29-1
CDR3 protein: CSGLRAYNEQFF

V gene: TRBV14
CDR3 protein: CASSLHPGGSGKLFF

V gene: TRBV20-1
CDR3 protein: CSATTIHEQFF

V gene: TRBV19
CDR3 protein: CASSIGPSGSLDEQYF

V gene: TRBV5-5
CDR3 protein: CASSLTGTSQPQHF

V gene: TRBV6-1
CDR3 protein: CASSDGDSLHTEAFF

V gene: TRBV25-1
CDR3 protein: CASSAPGPLYNSPLHF